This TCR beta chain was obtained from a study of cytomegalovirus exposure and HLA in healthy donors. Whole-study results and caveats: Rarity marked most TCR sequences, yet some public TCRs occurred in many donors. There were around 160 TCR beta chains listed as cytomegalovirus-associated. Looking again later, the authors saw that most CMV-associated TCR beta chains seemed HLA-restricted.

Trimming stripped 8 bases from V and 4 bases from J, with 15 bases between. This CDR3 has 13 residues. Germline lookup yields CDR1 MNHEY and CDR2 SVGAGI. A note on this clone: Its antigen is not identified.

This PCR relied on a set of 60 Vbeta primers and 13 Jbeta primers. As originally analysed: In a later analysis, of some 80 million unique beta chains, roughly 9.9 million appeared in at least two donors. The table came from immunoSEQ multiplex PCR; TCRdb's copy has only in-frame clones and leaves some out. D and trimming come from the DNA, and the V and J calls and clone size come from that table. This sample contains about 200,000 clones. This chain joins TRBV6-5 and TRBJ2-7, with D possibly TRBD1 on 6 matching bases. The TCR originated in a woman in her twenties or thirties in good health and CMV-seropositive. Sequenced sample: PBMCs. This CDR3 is CASGGTPMYEQYF. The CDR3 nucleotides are TGTGCCAGCGGTGGGACACCTATGTACGAGCAGTACTTC.